This is a list of T cell receptor beta chains from one sample in a study of control samples from healthy donors and cancer patients. Measured with immunoSEQ multiplex PCR; TCRdb has only the in-frame clones, and not every one. Counted here are 70,000 to 85,000 clones, 70% to 85% occurring once; the ten biggest clones make up under 14%. The sequenced sample consisted of PBMCs. The receptors derive from a man aged 55 to 70 with head and neck cancer. The CDR3 runs from the conserved cysteine through the conserved F or W. D genes are given only for firm matches. Some rows mark clone size as missing; the rest say once, few, many or name a class of expanded clone.

.	.	TRBV7-9	TRBJ1-5	CASSRGEQPQHF	TGTGCCAGCAGCCGCGGTGAACAGCCCCAGCATTTT
TRBD1	.	TRBV19	TRBJ1-4	CASSKPGQANEKLFF	TGTGCCAGTAGTAAACCGGGACAGGCCAATGAAAAACTGTTTTTT
TRBD1	.	TRBV19	TRBJ1-1	CASSTRTGYLAFF	TGTGCCAGTAGTACTCGGACAGGTTATTTGGCTTTCTTT
.	.	TRBV15	TRBJ2-1	CATLGRRHEQFF	TGTGCCACCCTGGGAAGACGTCATGAGCAGTTCTTC
.	.	TRBV9	TRBJ2-2	CASSVAGFTGELFF	TGTGCCAGCAGCGTAGCAGGGTTCACCGGGGAGCTGTTTTTT
.	.	TRBV2	TRBJ2-6	CASRDLWLGANVLTF	TGTGCCAGCAGGGACTTGTGGCTTGGGGCCAACGTCCTGACTTTC
.	few	TRBV3-1/TRBV3-2	TRBJ2-1	CASSQDSGRHNEQFF	TGTGCCAGCAGCCAAGATTCGGGTAGACACAATGAGCAGTTCTTC
TRBD1	.	TRBV4-2	TRBJ2-2	CASSQGQGAMRGELFF	TGTGCCAGCAGCCAGGGACAGGGGGCGATGAGGGGGGAGCTGTTTTTT
TRBD1	.	TRBV6-5	TRBJ1-6	CASNRATGGNSPLHF	TGTGCCAGCAACCGTGCGACAGGGGGCAATTCACCCCTCCACTTT
TRBD1	.	TRBV15	TRBJ2-7	CATSRDRGRGYEQYF	TGTGCCACCAGCAGAGATCGGGGCAGGGGGTACGAGCAGTACTTC
.	.	TRBV6-5	TRBJ1-4	CASSSTGATNEKLFF	TGTGCCAGCAGTTCAACGGGCGCAACTAATGAAAAACTGTTTTTT
.	.	TRBV5-1	TRBJ2-1	CASSSQGLYNEQFF	TGCGCCAGCAGCTCGCAGGGGCTTTACAATGAGCAGTTCTTC
.	.	TRBV7-9	TRBJ1-6	CASSLVLRQRSYSPLHF	TGTGCCAGCAGCTTAGTCCTCAGACAGCGGTCCTATTCACCCCTCCACTTT
TRBD2	.	TRBV15	TRBJ2-7	CATSIPSGRGEQYF	TGTGCCACCAGCATACCTAGCGGGAGGGGCGAGCAGTACTTC
.	.	TRBV2	TRBJ2-2	CASSSENTGELFF	TGTGCCAGCAGTAGTGAGAACACCGGGGAGCTGTTTTTT
.	.	TRBV5-1	TRBJ2-1	CASSLRYNEQFF	TGCGCCAGCAGCTTGAGGTACAATGAGCAGTTCTTC
TRBD2	once	TRBV24-1	TRBJ2-1	CATSDPSRELSYNEQFF	TGTGCCACCAGTGATCCCTCGCGGGAGCTCTCCTACAATGAGCAGTTCTTC
TRBD1	.	TRBV29-1	TRBJ2-4	CSVATGNGDIQYF	TGCAGCGTTGCGACAGGGAATGGAGACATTCAGTACTTC
TRBD1	once	TRBV5-1	TRBJ1-2	CASSWDRGGDDGYTF	TGCGCCAGCAGCTGGGACAGGGGGGGGGATGATGGCTACACCTTC
.	.	TRBV7-9	TRBJ2-7	CASSPPGWTSTRPEQYF	TGTGCCAGCAGCCCACCTGGCTGGACAAGCACAAGGCCCGAGCAGTACTTC
.	.	TRBV9	TRBJ1-5	CASSVDRDQPQHF	TGTGCCAGCAGCGTAGACAGGGATCAGCCCCAGCATTTT
TRBD2	once	TRBV5-6	TRBJ2-3	CASSLEYWRERSDTQYF	TGTGCCAGCAGCTTGGAGTACTGGCGGGAGCGGAGCGATACGCAGTATTTT
TRBD2	once	TRBV7-2	TRBJ2-2	CALRRGGSTGELFF	TGTGCTCTACGCCGGGGCGGGAGTACCGGGGAGCTGTTTTTT
TRBD2	.	TRBV7-2	TRBJ2-7	CASRTLAGANYEQYF	TGTGCCAGCAGAACCCTAGCGGGAGCGAACTACGAGCAGTACTTC
TRBD1	.	TRBV5-5	TRBJ1-6	CASSLATDRKNSPLHF	TGTGCCAGCAGCTTGGCCACGGACAGGAAGAATTCACCCCTCCACTTT